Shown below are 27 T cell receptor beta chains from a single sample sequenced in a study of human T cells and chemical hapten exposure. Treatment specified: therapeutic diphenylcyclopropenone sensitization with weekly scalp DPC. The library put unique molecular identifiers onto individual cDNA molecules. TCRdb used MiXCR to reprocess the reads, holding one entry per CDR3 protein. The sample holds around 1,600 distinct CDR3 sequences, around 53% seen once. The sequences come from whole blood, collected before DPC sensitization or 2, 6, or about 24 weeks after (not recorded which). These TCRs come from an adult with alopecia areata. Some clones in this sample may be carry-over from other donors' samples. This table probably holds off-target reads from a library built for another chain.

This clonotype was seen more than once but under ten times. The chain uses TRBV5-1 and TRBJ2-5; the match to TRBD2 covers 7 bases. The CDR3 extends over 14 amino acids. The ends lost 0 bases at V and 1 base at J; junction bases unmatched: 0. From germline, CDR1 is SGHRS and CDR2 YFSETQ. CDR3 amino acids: CASSLGTSQETQYF. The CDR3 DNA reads TGCGCCAGCAGCTTGGGGACTAGCCAAGAGACCCAGTACTTC.

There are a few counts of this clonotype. CDR3 DNA sequence: TGTGCCAGCAGTTTAGGGCTAGCGGGGGCCAATGAGCAGTTCTTC. It translates to CASSLGLAGANEQFF. The V and J genes are TRBV12-3 or TRBV12-4 and TRBJ2-1, with TRBD2 identical over 10 bases. The CDR3 is made up of 15 amino acids. Trimming took 1 base from V and 6 from J; bases not matched to a gene: 3.

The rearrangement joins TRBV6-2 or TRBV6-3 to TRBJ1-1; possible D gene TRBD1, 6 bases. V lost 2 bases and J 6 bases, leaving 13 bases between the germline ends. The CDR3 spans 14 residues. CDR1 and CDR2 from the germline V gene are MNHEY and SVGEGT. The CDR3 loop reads CASSYTAQGSEAFF. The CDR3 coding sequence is TGTGCCAGCAGTTACACCGCCCAGGGGTCTGAAGCTTTCTTT.

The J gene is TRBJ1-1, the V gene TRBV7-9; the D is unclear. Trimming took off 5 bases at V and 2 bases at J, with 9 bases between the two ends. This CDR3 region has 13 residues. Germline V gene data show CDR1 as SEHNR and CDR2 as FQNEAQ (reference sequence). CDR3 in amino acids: CASSIRDNTEAFF. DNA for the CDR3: TGTGCCAGCAGCATTAGGGATAACACTGAAGCTTTCTTT.

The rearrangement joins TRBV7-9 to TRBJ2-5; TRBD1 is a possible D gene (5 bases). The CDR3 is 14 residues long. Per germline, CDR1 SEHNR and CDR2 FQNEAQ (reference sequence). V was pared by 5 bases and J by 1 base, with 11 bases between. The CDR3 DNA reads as TGTGCCAGCAGCCCTACCGACAGCCAAGAGACCCAGTACTTC. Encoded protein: CASSPTDSQETQYF.

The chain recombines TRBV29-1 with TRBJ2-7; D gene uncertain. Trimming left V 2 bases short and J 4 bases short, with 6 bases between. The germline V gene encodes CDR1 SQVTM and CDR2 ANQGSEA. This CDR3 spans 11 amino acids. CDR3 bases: TGCAGCGTTGAAATGCGGTACGAGCAGTACTTC. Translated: CSVEMRYEQYF.

The CDR3 loop reads CASSHLGYRANEQFF. The CDR3 region has the DNA TGTGCCAGCAGCCACCTGGGGTACCGGGCGAATGAGCAGTTCTTC. V gene TRBV7-9 combines with J gene TRBJ2-1, with unresolved D. V dropped 5 bases and J dropped 7 bases, with 18 bases sitting between them. Germline values: CDR1 SEHNR, CDR2 FQNEAQ (reference sequence). This CDR3 region has 15 residues.

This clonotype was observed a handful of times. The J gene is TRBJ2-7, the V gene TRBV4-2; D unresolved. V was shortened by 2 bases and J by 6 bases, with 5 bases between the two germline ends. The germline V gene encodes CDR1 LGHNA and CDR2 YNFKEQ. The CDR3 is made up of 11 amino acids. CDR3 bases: TGTGCCAGCAGCCAAAAACTCGAGCAGTACTTC. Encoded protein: CASSQKLEQYF.

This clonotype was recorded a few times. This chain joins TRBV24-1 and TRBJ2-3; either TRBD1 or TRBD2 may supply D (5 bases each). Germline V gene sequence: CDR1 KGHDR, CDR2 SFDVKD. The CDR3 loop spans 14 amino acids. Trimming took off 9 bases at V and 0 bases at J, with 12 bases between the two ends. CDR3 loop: CATEGRGSTDTQYF. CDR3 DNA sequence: TGTGCCACCGAGGGAAGGGGTAGCACAGATACGCAGTATTTT.

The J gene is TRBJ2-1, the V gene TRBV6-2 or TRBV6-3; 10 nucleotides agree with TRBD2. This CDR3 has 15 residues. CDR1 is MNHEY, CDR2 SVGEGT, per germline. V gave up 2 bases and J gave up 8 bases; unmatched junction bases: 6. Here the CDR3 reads CASSYLSGGADEQFF. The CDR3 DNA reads TGTGCCAGCAGTTACCTCAGCGGGGGGGCCGATGAGCAGTTCTTC.

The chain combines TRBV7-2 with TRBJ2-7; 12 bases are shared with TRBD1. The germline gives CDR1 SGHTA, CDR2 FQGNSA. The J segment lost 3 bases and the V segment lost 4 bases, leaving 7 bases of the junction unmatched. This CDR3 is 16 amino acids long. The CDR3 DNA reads TGTGCCAGCAGCTCGTCCGGGACAGGGGGCGGCTACGAGCAGTACTTC. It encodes CASSSSGTGGGYEQYF.

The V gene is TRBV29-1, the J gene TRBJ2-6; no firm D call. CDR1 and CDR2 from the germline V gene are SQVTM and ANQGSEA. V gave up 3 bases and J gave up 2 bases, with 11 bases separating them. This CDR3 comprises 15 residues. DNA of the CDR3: TGCAGCGTTGATTGGAAAGGGACTGGGGCCAACGTCCTGACTTTC. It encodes CSVDWKGTGANVLTF.

The CDR3 DNA follows: TGTGCCAGCAGACTTAGCGGGGGGATCGATGAGCAGTTCTTC. This codes for CASRLSGGIDEQFF. J is TRBJ2-1 and V is TRBV12-3 or TRBV12-4, with 10 bases identical to TRBD2. Unmatched junction bases numbered 7, after V lost 6 bases and J lost 8 bases. The CDR3 has 14 residues.

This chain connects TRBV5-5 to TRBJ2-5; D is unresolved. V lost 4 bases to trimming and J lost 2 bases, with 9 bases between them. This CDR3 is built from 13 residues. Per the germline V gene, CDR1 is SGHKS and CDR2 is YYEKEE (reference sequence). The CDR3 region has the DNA TGTGCCAGCAGCCTCCAAATTCAAGAGACCCAGTACTTC. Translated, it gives CASSLQIQETQYF.

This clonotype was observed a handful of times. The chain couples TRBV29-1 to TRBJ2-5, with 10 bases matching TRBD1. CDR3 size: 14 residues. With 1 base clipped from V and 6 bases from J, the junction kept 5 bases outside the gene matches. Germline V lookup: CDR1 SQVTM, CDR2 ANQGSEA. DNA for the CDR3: TGCAGCGTTGAAGTCCCGGGACAGGGGAAGACCCAGTACTTC. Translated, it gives CSVEVPGQGKTQYF.

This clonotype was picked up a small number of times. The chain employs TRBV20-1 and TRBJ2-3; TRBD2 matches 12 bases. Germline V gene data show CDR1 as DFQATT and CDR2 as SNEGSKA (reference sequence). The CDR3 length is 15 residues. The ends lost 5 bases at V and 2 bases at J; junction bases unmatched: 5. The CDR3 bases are TGCAGTGCTCTTGGACTAGCGGGGCCCACAGATACGCAGTATTTT. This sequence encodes CSALGLAGPTDTQYF.

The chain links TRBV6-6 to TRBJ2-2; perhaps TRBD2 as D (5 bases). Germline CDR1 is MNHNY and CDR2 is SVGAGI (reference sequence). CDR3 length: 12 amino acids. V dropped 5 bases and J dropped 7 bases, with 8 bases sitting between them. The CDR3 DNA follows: TGTGCCAGCAGTCATCGGGACGGGGAGCTGTTTTTT. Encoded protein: CASSHRDGELFF.

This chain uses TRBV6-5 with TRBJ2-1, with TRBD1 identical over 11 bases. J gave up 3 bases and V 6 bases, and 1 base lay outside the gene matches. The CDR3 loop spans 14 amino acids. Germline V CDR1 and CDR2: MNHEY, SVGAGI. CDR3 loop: CASSGTGGYNEQFF. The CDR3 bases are TGTGCCAGCAGCGGGACAGGGGGCTACAATGAGCAGTTCTTC.

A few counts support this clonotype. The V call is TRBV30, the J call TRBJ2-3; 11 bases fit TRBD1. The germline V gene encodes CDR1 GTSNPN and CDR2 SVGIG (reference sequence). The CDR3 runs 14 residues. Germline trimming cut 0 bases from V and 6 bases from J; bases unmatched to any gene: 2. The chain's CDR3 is CAWSVGQGADTQYF. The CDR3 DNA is TGTGCCTGGAGTGTAGGACAGGGGGCTGATACGCAGTATTTT.

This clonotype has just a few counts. This CDR3 is CASSQQVSTNEKLFF. In DNA form, the CDR3 reads TGTGCCAGCAGCCAACAGGTCTCAACTAATGAAAAACTGTTTTTT. The genes are TRBV7-2 and TRBJ1-4; TRBD1 might be the D (5 bases). V shed 5 bases and J shed 0 bases, with 10 bases lying between them. The CDR3 has 15 amino acids. Germline V lookup: CDR1 SGHTA, CDR2 FQGNSA.

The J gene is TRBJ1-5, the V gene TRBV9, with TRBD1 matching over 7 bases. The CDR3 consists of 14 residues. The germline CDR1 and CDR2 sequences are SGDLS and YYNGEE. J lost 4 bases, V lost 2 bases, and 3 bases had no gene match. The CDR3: CASSVQTGNQPQHF. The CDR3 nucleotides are TGTGCCAGCAGCGTTCAGACAGGGAATCAGCCCCAGCATTTT.

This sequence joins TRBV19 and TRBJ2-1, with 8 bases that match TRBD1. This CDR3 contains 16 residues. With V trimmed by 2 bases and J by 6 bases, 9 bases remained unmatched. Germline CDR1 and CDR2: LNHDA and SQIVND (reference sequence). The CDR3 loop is CASSISHLDRVNEQFF. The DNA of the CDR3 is TGTGCCAGTAGTATAAGCCACCTGGACAGGGTCAATGAGCAGTTCTTC.

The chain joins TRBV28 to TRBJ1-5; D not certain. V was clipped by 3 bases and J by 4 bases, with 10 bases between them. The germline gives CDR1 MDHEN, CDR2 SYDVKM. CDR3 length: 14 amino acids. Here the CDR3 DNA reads TGTGCCAGCAGTTTTCTCACGGGGAATCAGCCCCAGCATTTT. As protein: CASSFLTGNQPQHF.

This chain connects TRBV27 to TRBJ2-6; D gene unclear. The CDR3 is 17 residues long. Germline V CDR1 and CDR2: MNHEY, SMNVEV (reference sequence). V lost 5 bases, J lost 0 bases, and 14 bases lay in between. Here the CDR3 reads CASSPPVPDSGANVLTF. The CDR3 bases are TGTGCCAGCAGTCCCCCCGTCCCGGACTCTGGGGCCAACGTCCTGACTTTC.

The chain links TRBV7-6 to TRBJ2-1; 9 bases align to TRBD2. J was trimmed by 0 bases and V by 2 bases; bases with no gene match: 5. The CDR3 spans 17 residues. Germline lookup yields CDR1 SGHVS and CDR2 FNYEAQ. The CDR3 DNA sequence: TGTGCCAGCAGCTTAAGCGCTAGCGGGGACTCCTACAATGAGCAGTTCTTC. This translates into CASSLSASGDSYNEQFF.

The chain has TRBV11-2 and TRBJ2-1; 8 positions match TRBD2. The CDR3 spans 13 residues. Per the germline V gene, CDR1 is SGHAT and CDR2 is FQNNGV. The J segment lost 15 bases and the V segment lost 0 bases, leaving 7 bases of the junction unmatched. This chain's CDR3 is CASSLDPGSGGFF. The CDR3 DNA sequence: TGTGCCAGCAGCTTAGACCCCGGGAGCGGGGGGTTCTTC.

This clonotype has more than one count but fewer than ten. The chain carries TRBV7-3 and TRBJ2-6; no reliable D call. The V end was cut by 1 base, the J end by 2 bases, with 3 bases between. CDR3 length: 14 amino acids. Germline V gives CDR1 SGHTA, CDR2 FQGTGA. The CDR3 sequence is CASSLNPGANVLTF. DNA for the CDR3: TGTGCCAGCAGCTTAAATCCTGGGGCCAACGTCCTGACTTTC.